Listed below are T cell receptor beta chains from one sample, sequenced in a study of CD8 T cell repertoires and HIV-1 epitope variants. The protocol was immunoSEQ multiplex PCR, while the TCRdb copy is restricted to in-frame clones and leaves out a portion. This sample yields several thousand clones, of which approximately 66% are seen a single time; over 40% belongs to the top ten. These receptors' antigens are unknown. The sample consisted of cultured CD8+ T cells derived from PBMCs. The origin of the receptors is a male donor with HIV. Both conserved end residues are part of each CDR3. D genes are given only for firm matches. Clone size is given for some rows only: seen once, a few or many times, or a class if the clone is expanded.

V gene: TRBV10-1; J gene: TRBJ2-1; D gene: TRBD2; clone size: -; CDR3 DNA: TGCGCCAGCAGCGACACTAGCGGGGCAGACAATGAGCAGTTCTTC; CDR3 protein: CASSDTSGADNEQFF
V gene: TRBV27; J gene: TRBJ2-2; D gene: TRBD2; clone size: medium-sized; CDR3 DNA: TGTGCCAGGAAGCTAGCGGGGAGGAACACCGGGGAGCTGTTTTTT; CDR3 protein: CARKLAGRNTGELFF
V gene: TRBV5-5; J gene: TRBJ1-1; D gene: -; clone size: -; CDR3 DNA: TGTGCCAGCAGAGAAGACTTGAACACTGAAGCTTTCTTT; CDR3 protein: CASREDLNTEAFF
V gene: TRBV6-5; J gene: TRBJ2-6; D gene: TRBD1; clone size: -; CDR3 DNA: TGTGCCAGCAGTTACACAGGGGGCTCTGGGGCCAACGTCCTGACTTTC; CDR3 protein: CASSYTGGSGANVLTF
V gene: TRBV28; J gene: TRBJ1-2; D gene: -; clone size: -; CDR3 DNA: TGTGCCAGCAGCCTCCATCCGACAGATTATGACTATGGCTACACCTTC; CDR3 protein: CASSLHPTDYDYGYTF
V gene: TRBV29-1; J gene: TRBJ2-3; D gene: TRBD2; clone size: -; CDR3 DNA: TGCAGCGTTGCCGGTGACGGGAGGGAGTCCAGGACAGATACGCAGTATTTT; CDR3 protein: CSVAGDGRESRTDTQYF
V gene: TRBV11-2; J gene: TRBJ2-1; D gene: -; clone size: -; CDR3 DNA: TGTGCCAGCAGCCCAGAGGGGCCCAGAGACAATGAGCAGTTCTTC; CDR3 protein: CASSPEGPRDNEQFF
V gene: TRBV7-3; J gene: TRBJ2-3; D gene: TRBD2; clone size: -; CDR3 DNA: TGTGCCAGCAGCCCGACCTTAGCGGGGGGCGGAGATACGCAGTATTTT; CDR3 protein: CASSPTLAGGGDTQYF
V gene: TRBV4-3; J gene: TRBJ2-3; D gene: TRBD1; clone size: -; CDR3 DNA: TGCGCCAGCAGCCAGGACAGGGCGGTGACAGATACGCAGTATTTT; CDR3 protein: CASSQDRAVTDTQYF
V gene: TRBV5-6; J gene: TRBJ1-3; D gene: -; clone size: once; CDR3 DNA: TGTGCCAGCAGCTTGGCCCCAGCATCTGGAAACACCATATATTTT; CDR3 protein: CASSLAPASGNTIYF
V gene: TRBV7-9; J gene: TRBJ1-1; D gene: -; clone size: -; CDR3 DNA: TGTGCCAGCAGCTCAGGGGAGAAAGCGTACACTGAAGCTTTCTTT; CDR3 protein: CASSSGEKAYTEAFF
V gene: TRBV7-2; J gene: TRBJ1-5; D gene: -; clone size: few; CDR3 DNA: TGTGCCAGCAGCTTGGACGGTTATAGCAATCAGCCCCAGCATTTT; CDR3 protein: CASSLDGYSNQPQHF
V gene: TRBV6-6; J gene: TRBJ1-1; D gene: -; clone size: -; CDR3 DNA: TGTGCCAGCAGTTACTCTGAAGCTTTCTTT; CDR3 protein: CASSYSEAFF
V gene: TRBV11-2; J gene: TRBJ2-5; D gene: -; clone size: few; CDR3 DNA: TGTGCCAGCAGCTTAGGGCGAGAACTACAAGAGACCCAGTACTTC; CDR3 protein: CASSLGRELQETQYF
V gene: TRBV7-8; J gene: TRBJ2-1; D gene: -; clone size: once; CDR3 DNA: TGTGCCAGCAGCTTCCTGGGTTCCTACAATGAGCAGTTCTTC; CDR3 protein: CASSFLGSYNEQFF
V gene: TRBV19; J gene: TRBJ1-1; D gene: -; clone size: -; CDR3 DNA: TGTGCCAGTACCGCAAGGGAGGGGGACACTGAAGCTTTCTTT; CDR3 protein: CASTAREGDTEAFF
V gene: TRBV5-6; J gene: TRBJ1-1; D gene: -; clone size: -; CDR3 DNA: TGTGCCAGCAGCTTGGGGACAGCATACACTGAAGCTTTCTTT; CDR3 protein: CASSLGTAYTEAFF
V gene: TRBV27; J gene: TRBJ1-1; D gene: TRBD1; clone size: -; CDR3 DNA: TGTGCCAGCAGTGGACAGGGGGGGGTGGCTTTCTTT; CDR3 protein: CASSGQGGVAFF
V gene: TRBV7-9; J gene: TRBJ2-3; D gene: -; clone size: few; CDR3 DNA: TGTGCCAGCAGCCAGTTGGTCACAGATACGCAGTATTTT; CDR3 protein: CASSQLVTDTQYF
V gene: TRBV21-1; J gene: TRBJ2-7; D gene: -; clone size: -; CDR3 DNA: TGTGCCAGCAGCTCAGGCTCACTAGCGGGAGTCCACGAGCAGTACTTC; CDR3 protein: CASSSGSLAGVHEQYF